This T cell receptor beta chain derives from a study of shared clonotypes between healthy human individuals. The study's findings and limits: Sampling covered nothing but blood. Tissue TCR repertoires likely differ from those found in blood.

Produced via immunoSEQ multiplex PCR; TCRdb's table is partial and in-frame only. The profile covers nearly 2 million clones, with roughly 95% appearing a single time and roughly 1.2% taken by the ten largest. As for this clone: Its antigen is currently unknown.

The germline gives CDR1 MNHNS, CDR2 SASEGT. V lost 4 bases and J 8 bases, leaving 5 bases between the germline ends. The CDR3 has 11 residues. Naive CD8 cells comprised CD45RO-negative, CCR7-positively selected cells, excluding terminally differentiated effector memory CD45RA+ cells. The sample was naive CD8+ T cells sorted from blood. The receptor's source is a man between 18 and 29 years old in good health. The chain is built from TRBV6-1 and TRBJ2-2; D is unclear. CDR3 region: CASSGIGELFF. The DNA for the CDR3 is TGTGCCAGCAGTGGGATAGGGGAGCTGTTTTTT.